The source of this T cell receptor (beta chain) is a study of blood T cell repertoires in COVID-19. V shed 6 bases and J shed 0 bases, with 12 bases lying between them. CDR1 and CDR2 (germline): LNHDA, SQIVND (reference sequence). CDR3 length: 15 residues. Sequenced by immunoSEQ multiplex PCR; TCRdb stores in-frame clones only, minus some. This table holds approximately 180,000 clones, more than 80% found once. This TCR derives from a man aged 50 to 59 with acute or convalescent COVID-19. Sequenced input: peripheral blood. The rearrangement joins TRBV19 to TRBJ1-3, with D unclear. As DNA, the CDR3 is TGTGCCAGTAGGTTCCGGTCGAACTCTGGAAACACCATATATTTT. It translates to CASRFRSNSGNTIYF.